Listed below are T cell receptor beta chains from one sample, sequenced in a study of CD8 T cells in Susac syndrome. TCRdb recomputed calls from the immunoSEQ multiplex PCR reads with MiXCR, one row per CDR3 protein. The repertoire holds some 180,000 distinct CDR3 sequences, with 91% as singletons. The sequenced material came from CD4+ T cells from PBMCs. The receptors here all came from a human donor with Susac syndrome. The CDR3 runs from the conserved cysteine through the conserved F or W. D genes are given only for firm matches.

V gene	D gene	J gene	CDR3 protein
TRBV14	TRBD2	TRBJ2-5	CASSARSLAGETQYF
TRBV4-1	-	TRBJ1-1	CASRHLFQNTEAFF
TRBV5-5	-	TRBJ2-5	CASSLALLETQYF
TRBV20-1	-	TRBJ1-5	CSARVGGSNQPQHF
TRBV7-9	TRBD2	TRBJ2-1	CASSSSSGRAGNEQFF
TRBV14	-	TRBJ2-1	CASSQALFNEQFF
TRBV19	-	TRBJ1-1	CASSIVPDTEAFF
TRBV6-1	-	TRBJ1-5	CASNPTSLGQPQHF
TRBV6-5	TRBD2	TRBJ2-5	CASSYSGLAGYQETQYF
TRBV20-1	TRBD2	TRBJ2-7	CSAGNGGLSEQYF
TRBV10-3	-	TRBJ1-2	CAIAPAGGEGYTF
TRBV6-2/TRBV6-3	TRBD2	TRBJ2-2	CASSIFAFSGGDAGELFF
TRBV5-1	TRBD1	TRBJ2-7	CASSSGGQDSYEQYF
TRBV2	-	TRBJ1-5	CASRLQSNQPQHF
TRBV4-1	-	TRBJ2-5	CASSQSYKGTHGEETQYF
TRBV20-1	TRBD2	TRBJ2-3	CSAKRSGGVGTDTQYF
TRBV12-3/TRBV12-4	-	TRBJ2-1	CASSLRDSEQFF
TRBV5-1	TRBD1	TRBJ1-6	CASSAGQGAVNSPLHF
TRBV23-1	TRBD2	TRBJ2-7	CASSQTPLAGATYEQYF
TRBV29-1	TRBD1	TRBJ2-7	CSVEPGQGSYEQYF
TRBV7-6	-	TRBJ2-2	CASSPQAPGELFF
TRBV10-2	TRBD1	TRBJ2-6	CASSVSGGAGANVLTF
TRBV7-2	TRBD2	TRBJ2-7	CASSLSGSQYEQYF
TRBV15	-	TRBJ2-1	CATSKGTYNEQFF